The sequence of this TCR beta chain was determined in a study of blood T cell repertoires in COVID-19. About the study: Sites across the United States, Italy and Spain contributed samples from acute and convalescent COVID-19.

Data came from immunoSEQ multiplex PCR; TCRdb stores just in-frame clones and leaves some out. Counted here are about 230,000 clones, about nine tenths occurring once; the ten biggest clones make up 15% to 19%. Researchers sorted participants into cohorts using their self-reported clinical history. Unmatched junction bases numbered 12, after V lost 7 bases and J lost 5 bases. The CDR3 loop spans 15 amino acids. Per germline, CDR1 MNHEY and CDR2 SVGAGI. The origin of this receptor is a man between 18 and 29 years old who had recovered from COVID-19. V is TRBV6-5 and J is TRBJ1-1; 8 bases align to TRBD1. Input material: PBMCs or T cells enriched from blood (not recorded which). CDR3 DNA sequence: TGTGCCAGCATACTGGCCGCAGGGGGCCGGACTGAAGCTTTCTTT. It is translated as CASILAAGGRTEAFF.